A selection of T cell receptor beta chains follows, all from one sample in a study of T-cell memory formation after mild COVID-19. Each CDR3 protein gets one entry after TCRdb re-called the 5' RACE reads with MiXCR. The profile shows fewer than 700,000 distinct CDR3 sequences, about 22% of them singletons. Sample: PBMCs or a T cell subset sorted from them (not recorded which). The receptors originated from an adult woman who had mild COVID-19 (a few samples of this study predate the infection). Cell type and time point are not known. CDR3s leave out the opening cysteine and the closing phenylalanine or tryptophan. Fields, in order: J gene, V gene, CDR3 protein.

j_call: TRBJ1-3
v_call: TRBV7-2
cdr3_aa: ASSLGATLSGTIY

j_call: TRBJ1-2
v_call: TRBV27
cdr3_aa: ASSFSMDIVYGYT

j_call: TRBJ2-7
v_call: TRBV29-1
cdr3_aa: SVAGTVYEQY

j_call: TRBJ2-6
v_call: TRBV9
cdr3_aa: ASSVEGSGANVLT

j_call: TRBJ2-1
v_call: TRBV5-1
cdr3_aa: ASSSKQASSYNEQF

j_call: TRBJ1-2
v_call: TRBV4-3
cdr3_aa: ASSQEMDTFGYT

j_call: TRBJ1-1
v_call: TRBV24-1
cdr3_aa: ATKAGPGTEAF

j_call: TRBJ2-1
v_call: TRBV7-9
cdr3_aa: ASSSRANEQF

j_call: TRBJ2-1
v_call: TRBV20-1
cdr3_aa: SASVSGAYGEQF

j_call: TRBJ2-5
v_call: TRBV20-1
cdr3_aa: SATGRGLQETQY

j_call: TRBJ2-2
v_call: TRBV5-1
cdr3_aa: ASSLGPTGQGRTGELF

j_call: TRBJ1-2
v_call: TRBV6-1
cdr3_aa: ASSEAEPVYGYT

j_call: TRBJ1-3
v_call: TRBV12-3/TRBV12-4
cdr3_aa: ASSQTGGTGNTIY

j_call: TRBJ2-1
v_call: TRBV27
cdr3_aa: ASSLSGGRLPHEQF

j_call: TRBJ2-1
v_call: TRBV2
cdr3_aa: ASRRQGADEQF

j_call: TRBJ1-4
v_call: TRBV27
cdr3_aa: ASSRGSNEKLF

j_call: TRBJ2-2
v_call: TRBV24-1
cdr3_aa: ATSAPGRPAGELF

j_call: TRBJ2-5
v_call: TRBV5-1
cdr3_aa: ASRGGLMGTSGIQETQY

j_call: TRBJ1-2
v_call: TRBV4-3
cdr3_aa: ASSQDGGGGSGYT

j_call: TRBJ2-3
v_call: TRBV7-2
cdr3_aa: ASSSGLARNTQY

j_call: TRBJ1-2
v_call: TRBV7-2
cdr3_aa: ASIPANRANYGYT

j_call: TRBJ1-6
v_call: TRBV6-5
cdr3_aa: ASRQGNNKSPLH

j_call: TRBJ2-1
v_call: TRBV14
cdr3_aa: ASSQVRTGRDEQF

j_call: TRBJ2-2
v_call: TRBV18
cdr3_aa: ASSPPMGLTGELF

j_call: TRBJ2-1
v_call: TRBV5-4
cdr3_aa: ASSFIVRSSYNEQF

j_call: TRBJ2-2
v_call: TRBV19
cdr3_aa: ASIGQVGELF

j_call: TRBJ2-3
v_call: TRBV4-2
cdr3_aa: ASSQDNHRADTQY

j_call: TRBJ1-2
v_call: TRBV10-3
cdr3_aa: ATALRGSSTNYGYT

j_call: TRBJ2-3
v_call: TRBV19
cdr3_aa: ASSNRVLAGGLDTQY

j_call: TRBJ2-1
v_call: TRBV6-2/TRBV6-3
cdr3_aa: ASSSIQGLAGGKHEQF

j_call: TRBJ2-6
v_call: TRBV24-1
cdr3_aa: ATSAMSGANVLT

j_call: TRBJ2-6
v_call: TRBV7-2
cdr3_aa: ASSQLGQGTGTGANVLT

j_call: TRBJ2-2
v_call: TRBV9
cdr3_aa: ASSVEGGLRELF

j_call: TRBJ2-7
v_call: TRBV5-5
cdr3_aa: ASSLSLLAGGLNEQY

j_call: TRBJ2-3
v_call: TRBV19
cdr3_aa: ARPSAGHTDTQY

j_call: TRBJ2-5
v_call: TRBV7-6
cdr3_aa: ASSLLASPETQY

j_call: TRBJ2-2
v_call: TRBV7-9
cdr3_aa: ASSSRVGLPTVTGDTGELF

j_call: TRBJ2-3
v_call: TRBV20-1
cdr3_aa: SAPSRPGSTDTQY

j_call: TRBJ1-1
v_call: TRBV5-1
cdr3_aa: ASSPRTSGGLEAF

j_call: TRBJ1-1
v_call: TRBV7-2
cdr3_aa: ASSPRDTLSRNTEAF

j_call: TRBJ1-1
v_call: TRBV29-1
cdr3_aa: SVDRGLGTEAF

j_call: TRBJ1-2
v_call: TRBV3-1
cdr3_aa: ASSPEWEAGYT

j_call: TRBJ1-4
v_call: TRBV3-1
cdr3_aa: ASSPYLPGTGGEKLF

j_call: TRBJ2-3
v_call: TRBV12-3/TRBV12-4
cdr3_aa: ASSPVQGTGDTQY

j_call: TRBJ2-3
v_call: TRBV11-2
cdr3_aa: ASSVDEGLAGISTDTQY

j_call: TRBJ2-1
v_call: TRBV14
cdr3_aa: ASSQPWTGRDEQF